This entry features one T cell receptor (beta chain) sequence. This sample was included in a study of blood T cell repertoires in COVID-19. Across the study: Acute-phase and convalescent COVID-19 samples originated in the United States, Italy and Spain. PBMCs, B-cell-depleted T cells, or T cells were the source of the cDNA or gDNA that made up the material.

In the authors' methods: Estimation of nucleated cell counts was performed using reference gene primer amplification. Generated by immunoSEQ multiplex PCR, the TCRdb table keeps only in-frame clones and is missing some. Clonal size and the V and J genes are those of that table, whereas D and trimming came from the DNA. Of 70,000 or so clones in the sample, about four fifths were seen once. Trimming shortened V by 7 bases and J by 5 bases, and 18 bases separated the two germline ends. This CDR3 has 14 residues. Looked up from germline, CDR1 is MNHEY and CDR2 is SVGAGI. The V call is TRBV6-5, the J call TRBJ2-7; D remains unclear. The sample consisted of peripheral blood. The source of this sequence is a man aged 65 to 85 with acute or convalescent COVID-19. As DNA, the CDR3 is TGTGCCAGCACCCTAAGTTCCGGAACTAACGAGCAGTACTTC. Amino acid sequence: CASTLSSGTNEQYF.